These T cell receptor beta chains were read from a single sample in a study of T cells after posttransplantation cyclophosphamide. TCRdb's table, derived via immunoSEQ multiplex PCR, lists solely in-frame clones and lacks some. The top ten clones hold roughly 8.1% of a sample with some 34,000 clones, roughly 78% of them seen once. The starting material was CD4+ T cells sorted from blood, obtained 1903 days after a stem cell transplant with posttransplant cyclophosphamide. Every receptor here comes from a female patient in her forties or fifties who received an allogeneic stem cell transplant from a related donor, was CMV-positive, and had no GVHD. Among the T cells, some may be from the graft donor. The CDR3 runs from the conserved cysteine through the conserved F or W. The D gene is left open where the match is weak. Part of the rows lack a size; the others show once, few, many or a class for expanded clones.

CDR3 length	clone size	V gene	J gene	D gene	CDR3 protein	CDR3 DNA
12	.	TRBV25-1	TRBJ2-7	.	CASSKTGYEQYF	TGTGCCAGCAGTAAGACAGGCTACGAGCAGTACTTC
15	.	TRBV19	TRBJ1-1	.	CASSSLSHVNTEAFF	TGTGCCAGTAGTAGCCTCAGTCATGTGAACACTGAAGCTTTCTTT
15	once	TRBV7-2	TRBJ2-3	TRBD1	CASSLGQGATDTQYF	TGTGCCAGCAGCTTAGGACAGGGGGCAACAGATACGCAGTATTTT
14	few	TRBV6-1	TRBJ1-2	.	CASTLDRIPYGYTF	TGTGCCAGCACCCTAGACCGCATCCCCTATGGCTACACCTTC
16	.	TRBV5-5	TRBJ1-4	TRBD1	CASSRDRGFINEKLFF	TGTGCCAGCAGTAGGGACAGGGGTTTCATTAATGAAAAACTGTTTTTT
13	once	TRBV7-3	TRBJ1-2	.	CASSLTDGSGYTF	TGTGCCAGCAGCTTAACGGACGGGAGTGGCTACACCTTC
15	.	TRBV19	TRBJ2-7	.	CASSPSVGRGYEQYF	TGTGCCAGTAGTCCCTCGGTCGGCAGGGGTTACGAGCAGTACTTC
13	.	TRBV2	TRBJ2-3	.	CASTGISTDTQYF	TGTGCCAGCACGGGGATCAGCACAGATACGCAGTATTTT
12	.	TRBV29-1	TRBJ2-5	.	CSVGQALETQYF	TGCAGCGTTGGGCAGGCATTGGAGACCCAGTACTTC
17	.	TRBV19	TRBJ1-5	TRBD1	CASSIKGTGISNQPQHF	TGTGCCAGTAGTATAAAAGGGACAGGGATAAGCAATCAGCCCCAGCATTTT
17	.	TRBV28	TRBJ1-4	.	CASTTTEGPNGSEKLFF	TGTGCCAGCACCACTACCGAAGGCCCCAATGGGAGTGAAAAACTGTTTTTT
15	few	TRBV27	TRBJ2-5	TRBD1	CASRNRQGPQETQYF	TGTGCCAGCCGAAACCGACAGGGACCCCAAGAGACCCAGTACTTC
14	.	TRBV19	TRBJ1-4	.	CASSREGANEKLFF	TGTGCCAGCTCCAGGGAGGGGGCTAATGAAAAACTGTTTTTT
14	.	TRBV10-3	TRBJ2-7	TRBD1	CAISGTGGSYEQYF	TGTGCCATCAGTGGGACAGGGGGCAGCTACGAGCAGTACTTC
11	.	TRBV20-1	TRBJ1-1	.	CSARDTGLAFF	TGCAGTGCTAGAGATACGGGGTTGGCTTTCTTT
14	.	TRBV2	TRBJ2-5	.	CASTPRANQETQYF	TGTGCCAGCACTCCCCGAGCTAACCAAGAGACCCAGTACTTC
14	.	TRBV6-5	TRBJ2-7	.	CASSYDRRGYEQYF	TGTGCCAGCAGTTATGACCGTAGAGGGTACGAGCAGTACTTC
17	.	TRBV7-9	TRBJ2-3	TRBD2	CASSPRTSGGRTDTQYF	TGTGCCAGCAGCCCCAGGACTAGCGGGGGGCGCACAGATACGCAGTATTTT
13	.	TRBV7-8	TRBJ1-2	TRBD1	CASSQTGLSGYTF	TGTGCCAGCAGCCAGACAGGGCTTTCTGGCTACACCTTC
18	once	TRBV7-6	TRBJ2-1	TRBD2	CASSLGLGFLAGGNEQFF	TGTGCCAGCAGCTTAGGTCTCGGGTTCCTAGCGGGGGGGAATGAGCAGTTCTTC
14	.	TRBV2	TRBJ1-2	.	CASRRGASVYGYTF	TGTGCCAGCAGACGGGGGGCGTCAGTCTATGGCTACACCTTC
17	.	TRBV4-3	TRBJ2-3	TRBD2	CASSQDVAGVGTDTQYF	TGCGCCAGCAGCCAAGATGTTGCGGGGGTGGGCACAGATACGCAGTATTTT
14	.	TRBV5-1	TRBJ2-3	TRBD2	CASSTRGVIDTQYF	TGCGCCAGCAGCACACGGGGGGTTATAGATACGCAGTATTTT
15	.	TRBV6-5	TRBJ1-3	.	CASSSTGPPGNTIYF	TGTGCCAGCAGTAGTACAGGGCCGCCGGGAAACACCATATATTTT
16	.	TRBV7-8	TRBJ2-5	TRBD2	CASSRILAGVQETQYF	TGTGCCAGCAGCCGCATTCTAGCGGGTGTACAAGAGACCCAGTACTTC
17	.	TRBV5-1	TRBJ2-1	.	CASSLGARRSSYNEQFF	TGCGCCAGCAGCCTCGGAGCGCGCCGTAGCTCCTACAATGAGCAGTTCTTC